One sample yielded the 17 T cell receptor beta chains listed below, sequenced in a study of blood T cell repertoires in COVID-19. Clones were sequenced by immunoSEQ multiplex PCR, and TCRdb holds only the in-frame ones, with some missing. This sample has 200,000 to 250,000 clones, with more than 75% found just once. The specimen sequenced was peripheral blood. These receptors were obtained from an elderly woman with COVID-19, enrolled during active disease.

The CDR3 DNA reads as TGCGCCAGCAGCGAGCAGGTGTCGTCCTACGAGCAGTACTTC. Residues: CASSEQVSSYEQYF. V gene TRBV5-1 combines with J gene TRBJ2-7; D uncertain. From germline, CDR1 is SGHRS and CDR2 YFSETQ. CDR3 size: 14 residues. The ends were cut back, 4 bases at V and 1 base at J, with 12 bases in the middle.

The chain carries TRBV7-2 and TRBJ1-2; TRBD1 matches at 11 bases. Germline values: CDR1 SGHTA, CDR2 FQGNSA. Unmatched junction bases numbered 9, after V lost 5 bases and J lost 7 bases. The CDR3 is 15 amino acids. Written as DNA, the CDR3 is TGTGCCAGCAGCCAATGGGACAGGGGGACGTCTGGCTACACCTTC. Protein sequence: CASSQWDRGTSGYTF.

The V gene is TRBV6-1, the J gene TRBJ1-1; D is undetermined. V was pared by 3 bases and J by 10 bases, with 9 bases between. Germline CDR1 reads MNHNS; CDR2 reads SASEGT. The CDR3 runs to 11 residues. CDR3 protein: CASSETTVAFF. The CDR3, as DNA: TGTGCCAGCAGTGAGACTACGGTAGCTTTCTTT.

This clone showed up just once. V is TRBV6-5 and J is TRBJ2-3, with 9 bases that match TRBD1. The J segment lost 9 bases and the V segment lost 6 bases, leaving 4 bases of the junction unmatched. The germline V gene has CDR1 MNHEY and CDR2 SVGAGI. The length of the CDR3 is 12 residues. The CDR3 coding sequence is TGTGCCAGCAGACCTGGACAGGGGACGCAGTATTTT. Its protein product is CASRPGQGTQYF.

This clone was found a few times. This chain uses TRBV19 with TRBJ2-7; 12 bases map to TRBD2. The CDR3 consists of 18 residues. The germline gives CDR1 LNHDA, CDR2 SQIVND (reference sequence). The J segment lost 3 bases and the V segment lost 8 bases, leaving 17 bases of the junction unmatched. CDR3 amino acids: CASSVTSGGQQRGYEQYF. The DNA for the CDR3 is TGTGCCAGTTCAGTGACTAGCGGGGGCCAGCAAAGGGGCTACGAGCAGTACTTC.

V gene TRBV3-1 (or the pseudogene TRBV3-2) combines with J gene TRBJ2-3; 9 nucleotides agree with TRBD2. Germline CDR1 is LGHDT and CDR2 is YNNKEL (reference sequence). J gave up 4 bases and V 1 base, and 3 bases lay outside the gene matches. This CDR3 spans 15 amino acids. This CDR3 reads CASSQGRLAADTQYF. As DNA, the CDR3 is TGTGCCAGCAGCCAAGGTCGACTAGCGGCAGATACGCAGTATTTT.

Note on this clone: This likely comes from a read error, as the CDR3 has no conserved phenylalanine or tryptophan at its end. The limits of the CDR3 on the DNA are not certain, so only TCRdb's listed CDR3 is given. The chain employs TRBV6-1 and TRBJ1-2; the DNA was not compared with TRBD1, the D call given in the table. 12 amino acids form the CDR3, both terminal residues included. The germline V gene encodes CDR1 MNHNS and CDR2 SASEGT. CDR3 residues: CASSEAGDRVLS.

The V gene is TRBV5-4, the J gene TRBJ2-3; 8 bases are a match to TRBD2. Germline CDR1 SGHNT, CDR2 YYREEE (reference sequence). The CDR3 totals 16 residues. V was clipped by 3 bases and J by 2 bases; unmatched bases: 8. The CDR3 here is CASSSPPGGSTDTQYF. The CDR3 DNA follows: TGTGCCAGCAGCTCCCCTCCGGGGGGGTCCACAGATACGCAGTATTTT. The full variable domain, completed using reference TRBV5-4 and TRBJ2-3, is ETGVTQSPTHLIKTRGQQVTLRCSSQSGHNTVSWYQQALGQGPQFIFQYYREEENGRGNFPPRFSGLQFPNYSSELNVNALELDDSALYLCASSSPPGGSTDTQYFGPGTRLTVL.

This chain connects TRBV27 to TRBJ1-1; tentatively, D is TRBD1 (6 bases). The CDR3 contains 16 residues. V dropped 6 bases and J dropped 4 bases, with 21 bases sitting between them. The germline gives CDR1 MNHEY, CDR2 SMNVEV (reference sequence). The CDR3 nucleotides read TGTGCCAGCAGGAGCCGAGGGGGTTTGTCGTTCACTGAAGCTTTCTTT. This codes for CASRSRGGLSFTEAFF.

A single count supports this clone. The gene calls are TRBV28 and TRBJ2-5; the D gene is possibly TRBD1 (6 bases). This CDR3 has 15 residues. V was trimmed by 5 bases and J by 5 bases, leaving 18 bases between them. The germline gives CDR1 MDHEN, CDR2 SYDVKM. The DNA of the CDR3 is TGTGCCAGCAGTATAACAGGGAGAATTTCGGAGACCCAGTACTTC. Translated, it gives CASSITGRISETQYF.

V and J are TRBV6-6 and TRBJ2-7; a weak D match, TRBD1 (6 bases). The CDR3 contains 14 residues. CDR1 and CDR2 from the germline V gene are MNHNY and SVGAGI (reference sequence). The V end was cut by 0 bases, the J end by 2 bases, with 8 bases between. The CDR3 here is CASSYSDSAYEQYF. The CDR3 DNA reads TGTGCCAGCAGTTACTCGGACAGCGCCTACGAGCAGTACTTC.

The rearrangement joins TRBV15 to TRBJ1-1, with D unresolved. The CDR3 spans 14 residues. Trimming removed 0 bases from V and 3 bases from J, with 8 bases in between. Looked up from germline, CDR1 is LNHNV and CDR2 is YYDKDF (reference sequence). In DNA, the CDR3 is TGTGCCACCAGCAGAGATTACGGGGACACTGAAGCTTTCTTT. It is translated as CATSRDYGDTEAFF.

This clone was observed once. The chain has TRBV7-6 and TRBJ2-2, with TRBD1 as a possible D gene (6 bases). Germline lookup yields CDR1 SGHVS and CDR2 FNYEAQ. Trimming pared 1 base from V and 9 bases from J, leaving 15 bases between. The CDR3 contains 15 residues. DNA for the CDR3: TGTGCCAGCAGCTTAGGGGGGCGGTTGTTCCGGGAGCTGTTTTTT. It yields the protein CASSLGGRLFRELFF.

The chain uses TRBV7-2 and TRBJ2-3; 7 bases agree with TRBD2. After removal of 5 bases from V and 8 bases from J, the junction contained 13 bases not matched to a gene. The germline V gene has CDR1 SGHTA and CDR2 FQGNSA. This CDR3 comprises 15 residues. The DNA for the CDR3 is TGTGCCAGCAGCCCCGGGACTACCCCGCTTCGTACGCAGTATTTT. This sequence encodes CASSPGTTPLRTQYF.

This clone was detected once. V gene TRBV9 combines with J gene TRBJ2-3; D call uncertain. The CDR3 sequence is 17 residues long. Germline CDR1 reads SGDLS; CDR2 reads YYNGEE. Trimming pared 0 bases from V and 3 bases from J, leaving 17 bases between. The CDR3, as DNA: TGTGCCAGCAGCGTAGACCCCAGGCTCGATGGGACAGATACGCAGTATTTT. Translation gives CASSVDPRLDGTDTQYF.

The gene calls are TRBV5-5 and TRBJ1-2; D not resolved. V was cut by 4 bases and J by 8 bases, with 33 bases left in between. The CDR3 is 19 residues long. Germline CDR1 and CDR2: SGHKS and YYEKEE (reference sequence). CDR3 residues: CASSLELGGRGFSSGGYTF. The CDR3 DNA reads as TGTGCCAGCAGCCTCGAGCTTGGCGGCAGAGGTTTTTCATCTGGCGGCTACACCTTC.

J is TRBJ2-6 and V is TRBV19, with 7 bases lining up with TRBD1. J lost 5 bases, V lost 0 bases, and 13 bases had no gene match. Per germline, CDR1 LNHDA and CDR2 SQIVND (reference sequence). The CDR3 spans 19 residues. In nucleotides, the CDR3 is TGTGCCAGTAGTATAGAACAGACAGGGTCTAAGGTCTGGGCCAACGTCCTGACTTTC. It encodes CASSIEQTGSKVWANVLTF.